The present entry profiles one T cell receptor beta chain with its context. Antigen unknown. Trimming stripped 6 bases from V and 4 bases from J, with 5 bases between. This CDR3 has 11 amino acids. Germline V lookup: CDR1 SGHTS, CDR2 YDEGEE. All donors participated as healthy donors of bone marrow. Donors were ostensibly healthy at sampling, although undocumented immune exposures were probable. This specimen comes from a study of cytomegalovirus exposure and HLA in healthy donors. Primers for the PCR totalled 60 Vbeta and 13 Jbeta. TCRdb's table, derived via immunoSEQ multiplex PCR, lists solely in-frame clones and lacks some. The sample carries fewer than 130,000 clones, over 60% recorded once. Study observations and caveats: Reports state that TCR beta sequences accurately predicted most subjects' HLA-A and HLA-B alleles. In a later analysis, common viral pathogens appeared linked to several of the most significant clusters.

The sample comprised PBMCs. The TCR comes from a man aged 25 to 45 in good health and CMV-seropositive. The rearrangement joins TRBV5-8 to TRBJ1-5; D not certain. The CDR3 is CASTPNQPQHF. The CDR3 DNA reads TGTGCCAGCACCCCGAATCAGCCCCAGCATTTT.